Listed here are 8 T cell receptor beta chains from one sample, sequenced in a study of blood T cell repertoires in COVID-19. Only in-frame clones appear in the TCRdb table, and some are missing; sequencing was by immunoSEQ multiplex PCR. The sample lists roughly 80,000 clones, approximately 86% occurring once. Sequencing input: peripheral blood. Source of these receptors: an elderly woman with acute or convalescent COVID-19.

This rearrangement joins TRBV7-3 to TRBJ2-3, with 9 bases lining up with TRBD2. V trimming: 6 bases; J trimming: 2 bases; junction bases outside the gene matches: 6. CDR3 length: 15 residues. The germline V gene encodes CDR1 SGHTA and CDR2 FQGTGA. The CDR3 loop reads CASRHRGLATDTQYF. The DNA for the CDR3 is TGTGCCAGCAGACATAGGGGACTAGCCACAGATACGCAGTATTTT.

This clone was seen just once. V gene TRBV27 combines with J gene TRBJ2-3, with no clear D. Looked up from germline, CDR1 is MNHEY and CDR2 is SMNVEV (reference sequence). The CDR3 has 14 amino acids. V shed 2 bases and J shed 6 bases, with 12 bases lying between them. CDR3 DNA: TGTGCCAGCAGTTTAATGAGTCTCCTCGATACGCAGTATTTT. This translates into CASSLMSLLDTQYF.

The J gene is TRBJ1-5, the V gene TRBV7-2; D not resolved. This CDR3 region has 16 residues. The V end was cut by 1 base, the J end by 0 bases, with 10 bases between. Germline V gives CDR1 SGHTA, CDR2 FQGNSA. CDR3 in DNA: TGTGCCAGCAGCTTAGATCACAGCTATAGCAATCAGCCCCAGCATTTT. Translated, it gives CASSLDHSYSNQPQHF.

The rearrangement uses TRBV5-1 and TRBJ1-5, with D possibly being TRBD1 (5 bases). The germline gives CDR1 SGHRS, CDR2 YFSETQ. Trimming cost V 0 bases and J 4 bases, with 14 bases left between them. The CDR3 extends over 16 amino acids. The CDR3 DNA reads as TGCGCCAGCAGCTTGGAAGGAGGGGCCCCTAATCAGCCCCAGCATTTT. This codes for CASSLEGGAPNQPQHF.

The rearrangement links TRBV6-5 to TRBJ2-7; 9 nucleotides align to TRBD1. CDR3 length equals 13 residues. Looked up from germline, CDR1 is MNHEY and CDR2 is SVGAGI. The V gene end was trimmed by 6 bases and the J gene end by 1 base; junction bases not matched to a gene: 1. The CDR3 DNA is TGTGCCAGCAGGGGGACAGGGTCCTACGAGCAGTACTTC. It encodes CASRGTGSYEQYF.

The chain recombines TRBV3-1 (or the pseudogene TRBV3-2) with TRBJ2-1; 10 bases are shared with TRBD2. This CDR3 comprises 14 residues. CDR1 and CDR2 (germline): LGHDT, YNNKEL (reference sequence). J lost 9 bases, V lost 4 bases, and 6 bases had no gene match. For the CDR3, the DNA is TGTGCCAGCAGCCCCAGCGGGAGGGTCACTGAGCAGTTCTTC. It translates to CASSPSGRVTEQFF.

The chain recombines TRBV15 with TRBJ2-7; D remains unclear. The V and J ends lost 3 bases and 0 bases respectively, with 9 bases between them. The CDR3 extends over 14 amino acids. Germline V gives CDR1 LNHNV, CDR2 YYDKDF (reference sequence). CDR3 sequence reads: CATSRRLSSYEQYF. As DNA, the CDR3 is TGTGCCACCAGCAGGCGGTTAAGCTCCTACGAGCAGTACTTC.

This clone appeared a single time. This CDR3 reads CASSGEDRGRETQYF. The DNA for the CDR3 is TGTGCCAGCAGCGGAGAGGACAGGGGACGAGAGACCCAGTACTTC. V usage is TRBV7-8 and J usage is TRBJ2-5; 9 nucleotides agree with TRBD1. Trimming removed 5 bases from V and 4 bases from J; junction bases left unmatched: 8. This CDR3 has 15 amino acids. Germline CDR1 SGHVS, CDR2 FQNEAQ.